The next 20 T cell receptor beta chains were all read from a single sample in a study of blood T cell repertoires in COVID-19. Using immunoSEQ multiplex PCR, the repertoire was profiled, and TCRdb retains in-frame clones only, with some absent. The sample has under 150,000 clones; around nine tenths are singletons. The sample comprised peripheral blood. The receptors here all came from a man aged 45-65 years with active or convalescent COVID-19.

This clone was counted once. The chain has TRBV7-3 and TRBJ2-3; 10 bases fit TRBD2. The V gene's germline CDR1 is SGHTA and CDR2 FQGTGA. V trimming: 2 bases; J trimming: 5 bases; junction bases outside the gene matches: 10. The length of the CDR3 is 17 residues. The CDR3 sequence is CASSLVSAGGPGDTQYF. CDR3 in DNA: TGTGCCAGCAGCTTAGTCTCAGCGGGAGGGCCAGGAGATACGCAGTATTTT. Variable domain in full (rest from reference TRBV7-3 and TRBJ2-3): GAGVSQTPSNKVTEKGKYVELRCDPISGHTALYWYRQSLGQGPEFLIYFQGTGAADDSGLPNDRFFAVRPEGSVSTLKIQRTERGDSAVYLCASSLVSAGGPGDTQYFGPGTRLTVL.

V usage is TRBV28 and J usage is TRBJ2-1, with 11 bases aligning to TRBD2. The junction had 1 base not matched to a gene; V was cut back by 4 bases and J by 5 bases. This CDR3 contains 14 residues. Germline CDR1 is MDHEN and CDR2 is SYDVKM. DNA of the CDR3: TGTGCCAGCAGTTCTAGCGGGAGGAACAATGAGCAGTTCTTC. Residues: CASSSSGRNNEQFF.

The V gene is TRBV7-2, the J gene TRBJ2-7, with TRBD1 as a possible D gene (6 bases). The CDR3 runs 14 residues. Germline V lookup: CDR1 SGHTA, CDR2 FQGNSA. With 4 bases removed from V and 1 base from J, the gap between germline ends came to 11 bases. The CDR3 is CASSSNRVSYEQYF. In DNA form, the CDR3 reads TGTGCCAGCAGCTCAAACAGGGTGTCCTACGAGCAGTACTTC.

Points on this clone: Additional DNA sequences in this sample encode the identical CDR3. V gene TRBV10-2 combines with J gene TRBJ2-5, with no clear D. The ends were cut back, 0 bases at V and 4 bases at J, with 3 bases in the middle. This CDR3 has 12 amino acids. The germline CDR1 and CDR2 sequences are WSHSY and SAAADI. The CDR3, as DNA: TGCGCCAGCAGTGAGTCGAGAGAGACCCAGTACTTC. The encoded protein is CASSESRETQYF.

The V call is TRBV5-1, the J call TRBJ1-2, with 9 bases aligning to TRBD1. Per the germline V gene, CDR1 is SGHRS and CDR2 is YFSETQ. V lost 0 bases and J lost 3; bases outside the gene matches: 3. The CDR3 loop spans 15 amino acids. The CDR3 DNA reads as TGCGCCAGCAGCTTGGGGACAGGGGATTACTATGGCTACACCTTC. This sequence encodes CASSLGTGDYYGYTF.

The chain combines TRBV24-1 with TRBJ2-1; 8 nucleotides line up with TRBD2. Trimming cost V 5 bases and J 6 bases; bases outside gene matches: 11. The CDR3 length is 16 residues. Germline CDR1 and CDR2: KGHDR and SFDVKD. For the CDR3, the DNA is TGTGCCACCAGTGCCATGGGACTAGGAAGGATCAATGAGCAGTTCTTC. Its protein is CATSAMGLGRINEQFF.

A few counts support this clone. This rearrangement joins TRBV6-6 to TRBJ2-7, with TRBD1 as a possible D gene (5 bases). CDR3 length: 12 amino acids. The ends were cut back, 7 bases at V and 5 bases at J, with 12 bases in the middle. The germline CDR1 and CDR2 sequences are MNHNY and SVGAGI (reference sequence). The CDR3 DNA follows: TGTGCCAGCACTTCACAGGACCACGAGCAGTACTTC. Its protein is CASTSQDHEQYF.

This sequence joins TRBV5-6 and TRBJ1-3; D is ambiguous. Deletions cut 0 bases from V and 0 bases from J, with 10 bases between. The CDR3 is made up of 16 amino acids. Germline V gives CDR1 SGHDT, CDR2 YYEEEE. The CDR3 sequence: CASSLVGLSSGNTIYF. CDR3 nucleotide sequence: TGTGCCAGCAGCTTGGTGGGCCTGAGCTCTGGAAACACCATATATTTT.

J is TRBJ1-6 and V is TRBV4-2; no clear D. This CDR3 comprises 13 residues. The V end was cut by 0 bases, the J end by 9 bases, with 6 bases between. Germline V gene sequence: CDR1 LGHNA, CDR2 YNFKEQ. The CDR3 loop is CASSQDEGSPLHF. The CDR3 nucleotides read TGTGCCAGCAGCCAAGACGAGGGTTCACCCCTCCACTTT.

The V and J genes are TRBV12-3 or TRBV12-4 and TRBJ1-2; no clear D gene. V dropped 2 bases and J dropped 8 bases, with 6 bases sitting between them. The CDR3 extends over 11 amino acids. The CDR3 is CASSLLGGYTF. CDR3 coding DNA: TGTGCCAGCAGTTTACTTGGCGGCTACACCTTC.

CDR3 nucleotide sequence: TGTGCCAGCAGGGGACTTCAGACCGGGGAGCTGTTTTTT. It is translated as CASRGLQTGELFF. V and J are TRBV2 and TRBJ2-2, with a weak D call TRBD2 (6 bases). V lost 6 bases and J lost 5, with 10 bases in between. The CDR3 runs 13 residues. Looked up from germline, CDR1 is SNHLY and CDR2 is FYNNEI.

The chain has TRBV28 and TRBJ2-7; a possible D gene is TRBD1 (6 bases). The CDR3 loop spans 14 amino acids. The V end was cut by 7 bases, the J end by 1 base, with 14 bases between. Germline assignment: CDR1 MDHEN and CDR2 SYDVKM. The CDR3 bases are TGTGCCAGCATGCCCGGGACACCATCCTACGAGCAGTACTTC. It specifies CASMPGTPSYEQYF.

The V call is TRBV19, the J call TRBJ2-2, with 10 bases lining up with TRBD2. The CDR3 runs to 16 residues. V lost 2 bases, J lost 4 bases, and 4 bases stayed unmatched. Germline V gene data show CDR1 as LNHDA and CDR2 as SQIVND (reference sequence). DNA for the CDR3: TGTGCCAGTAGTATATTACTAGCGGGGCCCACCGGGGAGCTGTTTTTT. Its translation: CASSILLAGPTGELFF.

This clone was observed a handful of times. Other DNA sequences in the sample encode the same CDR3. The V gene is TRBV12-3 or TRBV12-4, the J gene TRBJ2-3, with D possibly matching TRBD1 (6 bases). The CDR3 loop spans 13 amino acids. Deletions cut 6 bases from V and 4 bases from J, with 11 bases between. CDR3 loop: CASSFKGADTQYF. The CDR3 DNA reads as TGTGCCAGCAGCTTCAAGGGGGCAGATACGCAGTATTTT.

V is TRBV10-3 and J is TRBJ2-5; 11 bases fit TRBD1. The germline CDR1 and CDR2 sequences are ENHRY and SYGVKD. CDR3 length: 17 residues. V trimming: 0 bases; J trimming: 4 bases; junction bases outside the gene matches: 7. CDR3 amino acids: CAISESAGQGARETQYF. The CDR3 DNA follows: TGTGCCATCAGTGAGTCCGCCGGACAGGGGGCGCGAGAGACCCAGTACTTC.

This rearrangement joins TRBV5-1 to TRBJ2-1, with TRBD2 matching 11 bases. V gave up 1 base and J gave up 5 bases; unmatched junction bases: 8. The CDR3 extends over 17 amino acids. Germline CDR1 and CDR2: SGHRS and YFSETQ. The CDR3 reads CASSLQASGRSHNEQFF. For the CDR3, the DNA is TGCGCCAGCAGCTTGCAAGCTAGCGGGAGGTCCCACAATGAGCAGTTCTTC.

The rearrangement uses TRBV6-5 and TRBJ2-2; a weak D match, TRBD2 (5 bases). The V and J ends lost 4 bases and 2 bases respectively, with 8 bases between them. The CDR3 sequence is 14 residues long. Germline CDR1 is MNHEY and CDR2 is SVGAGI. The CDR3 DNA is TGTGCCAGCAGTTTTCGGGGAAACACCGGGGAGCTGTTTTTT. Translation gives CASSFRGNTGELFF.

In this sample, this clone turned up a few times. The V and J genes are TRBV5-1 and TRBJ2-2; the match to TRBD2 covers 11 bases. The junction had 6 bases not matched to a gene; V was cut back by 5 bases and J by 6 bases. This CDR3 spans 15 amino acids. CDR1 is SGHRS and CDR2 is YFSETQ in the germline V gene. The DNA of the CDR3 is TGCGCCAGCAGGATAGCGGGAGGGTCGGCCGGGGAGCTGTTTTTT. This encodes CASRIAGGSAGELFF.

The gene calls are TRBV4-1 and TRBJ2-1; TRBD1 matches at 9 bases. The CDR3 has 16 amino acids. The ends lost 0 bases at V and 3 bases at J; junction bases unmatched: 3. Germline loops: CDR1 MGHRA, CDR2 YSYEKL. This CDR3 is CASSQDVGQGYNEQFF. The DNA for the CDR3 is TGCGCCAGCAGCCAAGATGTGGGACAGGGCTACAATGAGCAGTTCTTC.

This clone was recorded once. J is TRBJ2-7 and V is TRBV18, with 7 bases aligning to TRBD1. V trimming: 6 bases; J trimming: 2 bases; junction bases outside the gene matches: 7. The V gene's germline CDR1 is KGHSH and CDR2 LQKENI. This CDR3 spans 14 amino acids. CDR3 sequence: CASSLKQGPYEQYF. In nucleotides, the CDR3 is TGTGCCAGCTCCCTCAAACAGGGGCCCTACGAGCAGTACTTC.